These T cell receptor beta chains were read from a single sample in a study of blood T cell repertoires in COVID-19. Sequencing used immunoSEQ multiplex PCR; TCRdb keeps in-frame clones, though not all of them. This sample has fewer than 500,000 clones; 81% occur once, and the top ten carry under 1.2%. Sequencing was carried out using peripheral blood. The receptors derive from a human donor with acute or convalescent COVID-19. The donor label of this sample is uncertain. Both conserved end residues are part of each CDR3. Fields, in order: V gene, clone size, J gene, D gene, CDR3 DNA, CDR3 protein. A D gene is named only where the DNA matches it firmly. The size of a clone is reported for some rows only, either as once, few or many, or as a class for expanded clones.

V: TRBV5-6; size: .; J: TRBJ1-2; D: TRBD1; DNA: TGTGCCAGCAGCTGGGACGACAGGGCTAACTATGGCTACACCTTC; CDR3: CASSWDDRANYGYTF
V: TRBV2; size: .; J: TRBJ1-4; D: .; DNA: TGTGCCAGCAAACGTTTAGTAGAGGGCAATGAAAAACTGTTTTTT; CDR3: CASKRLVEGNEKLFF
V: TRBV7-8; size: .; J: TRBJ1-3; D: TRBD1; DNA: TGTGCCAGCAGCGCCGGGACAGCTGGCTCTGGAAACACCATATATTTT; CDR3: CASSAGTAGSGNTIYF
V: TRBV18; size: few; J: TRBJ2-7; D: TRBD2; DNA: TGTGCCAGCTCACCAAGCAGCGGGAATTACGAGCAGTACTTC; CDR3: CASSPSSGNYEQYF
V: TRBV2; size: .; J: TRBJ2-4; D: .; DNA: TGTGCCACCAAAGAAGGCGGGGCCGGGGCCAAAAACATTCAGTACTTC; CDR3: CATKEGGAGAKNIQYF
V: TRBV5-1; size: once; J: TRBJ2-1; D: .; DNA: TGCGCCAGCAGCGATGGGAGGAAGCAGTTCTTC; CDR3: CASSDGRKQFF
V: TRBV5-1; size: .; J: TRBJ2-1; D: .; DNA: TGCGCCAGCAGGGGGGGGCTTGAGCAGTTCTTC; CDR3: CASRGGLEQFF
V: TRBV6-6; size: many; J: TRBJ2-3; D: .; DNA: TGTGCCAGCAGTCAGCGCAGGGGAGTCACAGATACGCAGTATTTT; CDR3: CASSQRRGVTDTQYF
V: TRBV5-1; size: .; J: TRBJ1-2; D: .; DNA: TGCGCCAGCAGCTCGGAGGGTGGCTACACCTTC; CDR3: CASSSEGGYTF
V: TRBV29-1; size: .; J: TRBJ1-5; D: .; DNA: TGCAGCGTTTTGACAGGCAATAGCAATCAGCCCCAGCATTTT; CDR3: CSVLTGNSNQPQHF
V: TRBV2; size: .; J: TRBJ2-7; D: TRBD1; DNA: TGTGCCAGCAGTGAAACAGGGGACGAGCAGTACTTC; CDR3: CASSETGDEQYF
V: TRBV5-8; size: once; J: TRBJ2-1; D: TRBD2; DNA: TGTGCCAGCAGCTTGGTGATAGCGGGGAGCCATGAGCAGTTCTTC; CDR3: CASSLVIAGSHEQFF
V: TRBV7-9; size: .; J: TRBJ1-1; D: .; DNA: TGTGCCAGCAGCCCGAGGAGGATCACTGAAGCTTTCTTT; CDR3: CASSPRRITEAFF
V: TRBV2; size: few; J: TRBJ1-5; D: .; DNA: TGTGCCAGCAGTGAAACATGGGGGGTTGGTCAGCCCCAGCATTTT; CDR3: CASSETWGVGQPQHF
V: TRBV4-1; size: .; J: TRBJ2-3; D: TRBD2; DNA: TGCGCCAGCAGCCCCAATAGCGGGGGGTCAGATACGCAGTATTTT; CDR3: CASSPNSGGSDTQYF
V: TRBV6-5; size: .; J: TRBJ2-5; D: .; DNA: TGTGCCAGCACAAGACAGGAGACGGAGACCCAGTACTTC; CDR3: CASTRQETETQYF
V: TRBV9; size: .; J: TRBJ1-2; D: .; DNA: TGTGCCAGCAGCGTAAATCCTGGGGCAGGTGGCTATGGCTACACCTTC; CDR3: CASSVNPGAGGYGYTF
V: TRBV11-2; size: .; J: TRBJ1-1; D: .; DNA: TGTGCCAGCAGCTTAGATCTCGGGAGGGCGAACACTGAAGCTTTCTTT; CDR3: CASSLDLGRANTEAFF
V: TRBV5-1; size: .; J: TRBJ2-1; D: TRBD1; DNA: TGCGCCAGCAGCCCCTCAACAGGGGTCAATGAGCAGTTCTTC; CDR3: CASSPSTGVNEQFF
V: TRBV6-5; size: .; J: TRBJ1-1; D: .; DNA: TGTGCCAGCAGTTACGAACCAGGGGTCTTGAACACTGAAGCTTTCTTT; CDR3: CASSYEPGVLNTEAFF
V: TRBV2; size: .; J: TRBJ1-1; D: .; DNA: TGTGCCAGGAGCATGAGGGCCACTGAAGCTTTCTTT; CDR3: CARSMRATEAFF
V: TRBV28; size: .; J: TRBJ1-2; D: TRBD1; DNA: TGTGCCAGCAGGCCGGACAGGGCGTATGGCTACACCTTC; CDR3: CASRPDRAYGYTF
V: TRBV6-1; size: .; J: TRBJ2-2; D: TRBD2; DNA: TGTGCCAGCAGTGAACAACTAGCGGGGGGCACCGGGGAGCTGTTTTTT; CDR3: CASSEQLAGGTGELFF
V: TRBV28; size: .; J: TRBJ1-1; D: TRBD1; DNA: TGTGCCAGCAGTGCCCAGACAGGGGGCACTGAAGCTTTCTTT; CDR3: CASSAQTGGTEAFF
V: TRBV19; size: .; J: TRBJ1-2; D: .; DNA: TGTGCCAGTAGTATTTCAGGGCTGTACTATGGCTACACCTTC; CDR3: CASSISGLYYGYTF
V: TRBV5-6; size: .; J: TRBJ2-1; D: .; DNA: TGTGCCAGCAGCTTGGAGGCGGTGACCTCCTACAATGAGCAGTTCTTC; CDR3: CASSLEAVTSYNEQFF
V: TRBV30; size: .; J: TRBJ2-7; D: .; DNA: TGTGCCTGGGCGGGATTCTACGAGCAGTACTTC; CDR3: CAWAGFYEQYF
V: TRBV5-1; size: .; J: TRBJ2-3; D: TRBD1; DNA: TGCGCCAGCAGCCCTAGACAGGGCACATCGGGCACAGATACGCAGTATTTT; CDR3: CASSPRQGTSGTDTQYF
V: TRBV5-6; size: once; J: TRBJ2-3; D: .; DNA: TGTGCCAGCAGCTTGGAGGTGGGGCGCTCAGATACGCAGTATTTT; CDR3: CASSLEVGRSDTQYF
V: TRBV18; size: .; J: TRBJ1-5; D: .; DNA: TGTGCCAGCTCACCACCGGGGGGGCCGACACGCAATCAGCCCCAGCATTTT; CDR3: CASSPPGGPTRNQPQHF
V: TRBV6-2/TRBV6-3; size: .; J: TRBJ1-2; D: .; DNA: TGTGCCAGCAGTTATGCGGGGAGATATGGCTACACCTTC; CDR3: CASSYAGRYGYTF
V: TRBV30; size: few; J: TRBJ1-1; D: TRBD1; DNA: TGTGCCTGGCCGCAAGCTGAGACAGGGAAAGCTTTCTTT; CDR3: CAWPQAETGKAFF
V: TRBV15; size: .; J: TRBJ1-1; D: .; DNA: TGTGCCACCAGCAAAGGAGACCGAATGAACACTGAAGCTTTCTTT; CDR3: CATSKGDRMNTEAFF
V: TRBV4-2; size: .; J: TRBJ1-3; D: .; DNA: TGTGCCAGCAGCCTCAGACCGGCAGCGGGATCTGGAAACACCATATATTTT; CDR3: CASSLRPAAGSGNTIYF
V: TRBV21-1; size: .; J: TRBJ1-4; D: .; DNA: TGTGCCAGCAGCAAAGGCAGGACTAATGAAAAACTGTTTTTT; CDR3: CASSKGRTNEKLFF
V: TRBV7-6; size: .; J: TRBJ2-6; D: .; DNA: TGTGCCAGCAGCCCCTTAATTGCTGGGGCCAACGTCCTGACTTTC; CDR3: CASSPLIAGANVLTF
V: TRBV2; size: .; J: TRBJ2-3; D: TRBD1; DNA: TGTGCCATGCTGGGACAGGGCGGGCCAGATACGCAGTATTTT; CDR3: CAMLGQGGPDTQYF
V: TRBV6-6; size: .; J: TRBJ1-2; D: .; DNA: TGTGCCAGCAGATTACAGGTTAACTATGGCTACACCTTC; CDR3: CASRLQVNYGYTF
V: TRBV29-1; size: .; J: TRBJ1-1; D: .; DNA: TGCAGCGTTGCCTTCGGGACACGGTCCAACACTGAAGCTTTCTTT; CDR3: CSVAFGTRSNTEAFF
V: TRBV6-5; size: .; J: TRBJ1-2; D: .; DNA: TGTGCCAGCAGTTACTCACGGGGGGGTAACCAAGGCTACACCTTC; CDR3: CASSYSRGGNQGYTF
V: TRBV3-1/TRBV3-2; size: .; J: TRBJ2-7; D: TRBD1; DNA: TGTGCCAGCAGCCAAGACTCGGGACAGGGACGGGAGCAGTACTTC; CDR3: CASSQDSGQGREQYF
V: TRBV6-1; size: .; J: TRBJ2-2; D: TRBD2; DNA: TGTGCCAGCAGTGTCCTAGCGGGAGGGAATACCGGGGAGCTGTTTTTT; CDR3: CASSVLAGGNTGELFF
V: TRBV7-8; size: .; J: TRBJ1-5; D: TRBD1; DNA: TGTGCCAGCAGCCCCAACCGAGAGGGGGCTAATCAGCCCCAGCATTTT; CDR3: CASSPNREGANQPQHF
V: TRBV5-1; size: .; J: TRBJ2-4; D: TRBD1; DNA: TGCGCCAGCAGCTTATCCTCCGGGACAGGGAAAAACATTCAGTACTTC; CDR3: CASSLSSGTGKNIQYF
V: TRBV7-8; size: .; J: TRBJ2-1; D: .; DNA: TGTGCCAGCAGCCCTTTGCGGGGTGGCGGGGCTTCCTACAATGAGCAGTTCTTC; CDR3: CASSPLRGGGASYNEQFF
V: TRBV19; size: .; J: TRBJ2-1; D: TRBD2; DNA: TGTGCCAGTAGTATTAAAGGACTAGCGGGGGGGAGCTCCTACAATGAGCAGTTCTTC; CDR3: CASSIKGLAGGSSYNEQFF
V: TRBV7-2; size: .; J: TRBJ1-1; D: TRBD1; DNA: TGTGCCAGCAGCTTATTAGAGGGGGCGAAGACTTTCTTT; CDR3: CASSLLEGAKTFF
V: TRBV24-1; size: .; J: TRBJ2-2; D: TRBD2; DNA: TGTGCCACCAGTGGTTGGACTAGCGGAAACACCGGGGAGCTGTTTTTT; CDR3: CATSGWTSGNTGELFF
V: TRBV28; size: few; J: TRBJ1-6; D: .; DNA: TGTGCCAGCAGTTTCAGGGTCTCCTATAATTCACCCCTCCACTTT; CDR3: CASSFRVSYNSPLHF
V: TRBV14; size: .; J: TRBJ2-7; D: TRBD2; DNA: TGTGCCAGCAGCCAAGGTAGCGGGGGGTCCTACGAGCAGTACTTC; CDR3: CASSQGSGGSYEQYF
V: TRBV20-1; size: .; J: TRBJ2-1; D: TRBD2; DNA: TGCAGTGCTAGTGCGACTAGCGGACTTAGCTCCTACAATGAGCAGTTCTTC; CDR3: CSASATSGLSSYNEQFF